This T cell receptor (beta chain) was sequenced in a study of PD-1 blockade in mismatch repair-deficient tumors. The wider study: Patients had about a dozen mismatch repair-deficient cancer types and were previously treated and progressing. Findings and caveats of the study: Tumor-resident clones, often undetectable pretreatment in blood, expanded then contracted after pembrolizumab.

The CDR3 has 18 amino acids. Looked up from germline, CDR1 is SGHNT and CDR2 is YENEEA. With 0 bases clipped from V and 4 bases from J, the junction kept 9 bases outside the gene matches. About this clone: Its specificity is unknown.

Profiled with immunoSEQ multiplex PCR; TCRdb holds only in-frame clones, not every one. The sample includes some 27,000 clones, roughly 84% seen only once; the top ten take over 2.5%. The rearrangement links TRBV11-3 to TRBJ2-2, with 9 positions matching TRBD2. The TCR originated in an adult with mismatch repair-deficient cancer. Sequenced here: PBMCs, sampled before pembrolizumab treatment. The CDR3 DNA is TGTGCCAGCAGCTTAGAGGTGTGGCGGGAGGGAAGCACCGGGGAGCTGTTTTTT. Its translation is CASSLEVWREGSTGELFF.